Each of the 32 T cell receptor beta chains below was sequenced from the same sample in a study of radiotherapy plus CTLA-4 blockade in lung cancer. Method: immunoSEQ multiplex PCR; TCRdb's copy keeps in-frame clones and lacks some. This sample has some 77,000 clones, with approximately 84% found just once. Sequenced here: peripheral blood, sampled from a patient treated with radiotherapy plus ipilimumab. These receptors were taken from a human donor with non-small cell lung cancer who had a partial response to radiotherapy plus ipilimumab.

The genes are TRBV19 and TRBJ2-7; possible D gene TRBD1, 5 bases. Per germline, CDR1 LNHDA and CDR2 SQIVND (reference sequence). CDR3 size: 13 residues. Trimming removed 3 bases at V and 1 base at J, with 7 bases between. The CDR3 loop reads CASSMYRSYEQYV. As DNA, the CDR3 is TGTGCCAGTAGTATGTACAGGTCCTACGAGCAGTACGTC.

V is TRBV19 and J is TRBJ2-7; 10 nucleotides align to TRBD1. With 6 bases clipped from V and 3 bases from J, the junction kept 11 bases outside the gene matches. CDR1 is LNHDA and CDR2 is SQIVND in the germline V gene (reference sequence). The CDR3 loop spans 16 amino acids. The CDR3 spells CASSVGTGATFYEQYV. CDR3 DNA: TGTGCCAGTAGCGTCGGGACAGGGGCTACCTTCTACGAGCAGTACGTC.

V and J are TRBV6-1 and TRBJ2-7; D tentatively reads TRBD1 or TRBD2 (5 bases each). Trimming stripped 7 bases from V and 6 bases from J, with 16 bases between. This CDR3 contains 13 residues. Germline CDR1 is MNHNS and CDR2 is SASEGT. Here the CDR3 DNA reads TGTGCCAGCACCCTAGACCCTGGGGGCGAGCAGTACGTC. This gives the protein CASTLDPGGEQYV.

The chain has TRBV10-3 and TRBJ1-2; 9 bases agree with TRBD1. With 0 bases clipped from V and 4 bases from J, the junction kept 6 bases outside the gene matches. There are 16 residues in the CDR3. In germline, CDR1 is ENHRY, CDR2 SYGVKD. In DNA form, the CDR3 reads TGTGCCATCAGTGAGTCAGGGACAGGGCAACTCTATGGCTACACCTTC. This encodes CAISESGTGQLYGYTF.

This clone appeared a single time. This chain links TRBV2 with TRBJ2-3; TRBD2 aligns across 7 bases. This CDR3 spans 14 amino acids. Germline V gene sequence: CDR1 SNHLY, CDR2 FYNNEI. V lost 6 bases, J lost 1 base, and 4 bases stayed unmatched. The CDR3 spells CASRSGIGTDTQYF. The CDR3, as DNA: TGTGCCAGCAGGAGCGGGATTGGCACAGATACGCAGTATTTT. Full variable domain (rest looked up from reference TRBV2 and TRBJ2-3): EPEVTQTPSHQVTQMGQEVILRCVPISNHLYFYWYRQILGQKVEFLVSFYNNEISEKSEIFDDQFSVERPDGSNFTLKIRSTKLEDSAMYFCASRSGIGTDTQYFGPGTRLTVL.

V gene TRBV18 combines with J gene TRBJ2-1; D might be TRBD2 (5 bases). CDR3 size: 13 residues. V lost 3 bases and J lost 8, with 11 bases in between. Germline V gene data show CDR1 as KGHSH and CDR2 as LQKENI. In nucleotides, the CDR3 is TGTGCCAGCTCACCGCTCACGCGGGATGAGCAGTTCTTC. Translated, it gives CASSPLTRDEQFF.

This rearrangement joins TRBV6-5 to TRBJ1-2; unclear D gene. This CDR3 is 14 amino acids long. CDR1 and CDR2 from the germline V gene are MNHEY and SVGAGI. V was pared by 0 bases and J by 5 bases, with 10 bases between. The CDR3 DNA is TGTGCCAGCAGTTACTCCGGGTCTCTATATGGCTACACCTTC. This translates into CASSYSGSLYGYTF.

This clone showed up just once. V is TRBV2 and J is TRBJ2-7; 10 positions agree with TRBD2. Germline V CDR1 and CDR2: SNHLY, FYNNEI. V was clipped by 6 bases and J by 7 bases; unmatched bases: 6. This CDR3 region has 13 residues. Here the CDR3 DNA reads TGTGCCAGCAGCCTAACTAGCGGGACGGAGCAGTACGTC. Its protein is CASSLTSGTEQYV.

DNA for the CDR3: TGTGCCAGCAGCAAGTGGGGGCATTACGGGACTGAAGCTTTCTTT. Protein sequence: CASSKWGHYGTEAFF. This rearrangement joins TRBV21-1 to TRBJ1-1; TRBD1 is the table's D call and was not checked against the DNA. TRBV21-1 is a pseudogene locus. The CDR3 totals 15 residues.

The V gene is TRBV6-1, the J gene TRBJ2-7, with 10 bases lining up with TRBD1. V was pared by 4 bases and J by 0 bases, with 3 bases of the junction left unmatched. Per the germline V gene, CDR1 is MNHNS and CDR2 is SASEGT. The CDR3 is 15 amino acids. The CDR3 DNA sequence: TGTGCCAGCAGTGCGAGGACAGGGGGCTCCTACGAGCAGTACTTC. Protein product: CASSARTGGSYEQYF.

On this clone itself: The same CDR3 arises from other DNA sequences in this sample as well. The chain joins TRBV5-1 to TRBJ2-5; 13 positions match TRBD2. J lost 8 bases, V lost 2 bases, and 9 bases had no gene match. Germline V gene data show CDR1 as SGHRS and CDR2 as YFSETQ. The CDR3 consists of 16 residues. This CDR3 is CASSFRTSGRGETQYF. DNA for the CDR3: TGCGCCAGCAGCTTCCGCACTAGCGGGAGGGGAGAAACCCAGTACTTC.

The chain uses TRBV7-3 and TRBJ1-1, with D possibly being TRBD1 (6 bases). This CDR3 region has 15 residues. Trimming shortened V by 7 bases and J by 3 bases, and 18 bases separated the two germline ends. CDR1 and CDR2 (germline): SGHTA, FQGTGA. CDR3 nucleotides: TGTGCCAGCACCCCCGATGGGGGCTCGGACACTGAAGCTTTCTTT. Its protein product is CASTPDGGSDTEAFF.

This clone turned up a few times. J is TRBJ1-5 and V is TRBV7-6; 9 bases are a match to TRBD1. This CDR3 comprises 15 residues. Per the germline V gene, CDR1 is SGHVS and CDR2 is FNYEAQ. The trim removed 1 base at V and 4 bases at J, leaving 2 bases unmatched. The CDR3 loop is CASSLGGTGNQPQHF. The CDR3 DNA follows: TGTGCCAGCAGCTTAGGCGGGACAGGGAATCAGCCCCAGCATTTT.

The J gene is TRBJ2-5, the V gene TRBV19; no clear D. Germline assignment: CDR1 LNHDA and CDR2 SQIVND (reference sequence). V lost 1 base and J 5 bases, leaving 8 bases between the germline ends. CDR3 size: 13 residues. The CDR3 sequence is CASSIALRETQYF. In DNA form, the CDR3 reads TGTGCCAGTAGTATAGCCTTGCGGGAGACCCAGTACTTC.

J is TRBJ1-4 and V is TRBV28, with D tentatively TRBD1 (6 bases). This CDR3 is 14 amino acids long. V was trimmed by 2 bases and J by 3 bases, leaving 7 bases between them. Per germline, CDR1 MDHEN and CDR2 SYDVKM. CDR3 sequence reads: CASSLGGSNEKLFF. CDR3 sequence (DNA): TGTGCCAGCAGTTTAGGGGGCTCTAATGAAAAACTGTTTTTT.

The chain links TRBV19 to TRBJ2-7, with TRBD1 identical over 7 bases. CDR1 and CDR2 from the germline V gene are LNHDA and SQIVND (reference sequence). CDR3 length: 14 residues. With V trimmed by 3 bases and J by 4 bases, 6 bases remained unmatched. CDR3 nucleotide sequence: TGTGCCAGTAGTATGAGGGGACAGTTTTACGAGCAGTACTTC. Translating it yields CASSMRGQFYEQYF.

This chain links TRBV27 with TRBJ2-3; TRBD2 matches at 15 bases. Looked up from germline, CDR1 is MNHEY and CDR2 is SMNVEV (reference sequence). Trimming at V came to 6 bases and at J to 3 bases, leaving 13 bases not matched to a gene. This CDR3 spans 19 amino acids. The CDR3 is CASRLRITGLAGGTDTQYF. The CDR3 bases are TGTGCCAGCAGATTAAGAATAACGGGACTAGCGGGAGGAACAGATACGCAGTATTTT.

The V gene is TRBV27, the J gene TRBJ1-2, with D unresolved. Germline V gene lookup returns CDR1 MNHEY and CDR2 SMNVEV (reference sequence). CDR3 size: 13 residues. V was clipped by 3 bases and J by 8 bases, with 13 bases between them. This CDR3 is CASSFSTLLGYTF. CDR3 coding DNA: TGTGCCAGCAGTTTCAGTACGCTTTTAGGCTACACCTTC.

This clone was observed a handful of times. The genes are TRBV19 and TRBJ1-4; the match to TRBD1 covers 8 bases. Germline V gene sequence: CDR1 LNHDA, CDR2 SQIVND (reference sequence). The CDR3 runs 14 residues. V lost 4 bases and J lost 8; bases outside the gene matches: 6. This chain's CDR3 is CASSTSQGDEKLFF. The DNA of the CDR3 is TGTGCCAGTAGTACCTCACAGGGGGACGAAAAACTGTTTTTT.

The chain employs TRBV7-9 and TRBJ2-7; TRBD2 is a possible D gene (6 bases). Germline V gene sequence: CDR1 SEHNR, CDR2 FQNEAQ (reference sequence). This CDR3 comprises 15 residues. V shed 6 bases and J shed 1 base, with 16 bases lying between them. Written as DNA, the CDR3 is TGTGCCAGCAGAGCCGACGGGACTCCTTCCTACGAGCAGTACTTC. Translating it yields CASRADGTPSYEQYF.

This chain joins TRBV28 and TRBJ1-5; 7 bases fit TRBD1. CDR1 and CDR2 from the germline V gene are MDHEN and SYDVKM. V was clipped by 3 bases and J by 0 bases; unmatched bases: 5. The CDR3 is 16 residues long. The CDR3 reads CASSFPGQLSNQPQHF. CDR3 coding DNA: TGTGCCAGCAGTTTCCCGGGACAGCTTAGCAATCAGCCCCAGCATTTT.

The chain couples TRBV5-4 to TRBJ1-1; D call uncertain. Trimming cost V 1 base and J 0 bases, with 7 bases left between them. The CDR3 loop spans 14 amino acids. Germline CDR1 and CDR2: SGHNT and YYREEE (reference sequence). The CDR3 region is CASSLSRMNTEAFF. CDR3 coding DNA: TGTGCCAGCAGCTTGAGCAGGATGAACACTGAAGCTTTCTTT.

This clone turned up a few times. The J gene is TRBJ1-5, the V gene TRBV7-2; 9 bases are a match to TRBD1. The length of the CDR3 is 14 residues. Germline V gene data show CDR1 as SGHTA and CDR2 as FQGNSA. Trimming took 3 bases from V and 6 from J; bases not matched to a gene: 3. CDR3 sequence: CASSFGQGSQPQHF. In nucleotides, the CDR3 is TGTGCCAGCAGCTTCGGACAGGGGTCTCAGCCCCAGCATTTT.

This clone was detected only once. V gene TRBV19 combines with J gene TRBJ2-7; TRBD2 matches 8 bases. The CDR3 contains 13 residues. Germline V lookup: CDR1 LNHDA, CDR2 SQIVND (reference sequence). Losses at the gene ends were 6 bases for V and 3 bases for J; bases not matched to a gene: 4. The DNA of the CDR3 is TGTGCCAGTAGAACCAGCGGGAGCTACGAGCAGTACTTC. Translation: CASRTSGSYEQYF.

This chain links TRBV19 with TRBJ1-5, with 7 bases matching TRBD1. The J segment lost 7 bases and the V segment lost 5 bases, leaving 11 bases of the junction unmatched. The CDR3 has 15 residues. In germline, CDR1 is LNHDA, CDR2 SQIVND (reference sequence). CDR3 region: CASSSRQGGSQPQHF. CDR3 DNA: TGTGCCAGTAGTTCCAGACAGGGTGGTTCCCAGCCCCAGCATTTT.

The gene calls are TRBV4-1 and TRBJ2-1; 7 bases are shared with TRBD2. V was pared by 0 bases and J by 10 bases, with 9 bases of the junction left unmatched. Germline V gene lookup returns CDR1 MGHRA and CDR2 YSYEKL. The CDR3 totals 15 residues. CDR3: CASSQDSSGALEQFF. DNA of the CDR3: TGCGCCAGCAGCCAAGATTCCAGCGGGGCGTTGGAGCAGTTCTTC.

The chain employs TRBV20-1 and TRBJ2-1; maybe TRBD2 (6 bases). Germline CDR1 and CDR2: DFQATT and SNEGSKA (reference sequence). This CDR3 spans 10 amino acids. The germline V and J ends were trimmed by 3 bases and 9 bases, with 6 bases remaining between them. CDR3 loop: CSAREGEQFF. CDR3 bases: TGCAGTGCTAGGGAGGGTGAGCAGTTCTTC.

This sequence joins TRBV28 and TRBJ2-5, with D possibly being TRBD1 (5 bases). Near its end, the DNA agrees better with TRBJ2-7, so the J call may be wrong. Germline values: CDR1 MDHEN, CDR2 SYDVKM. This CDR3 has 15 residues. The CDR3 DNA follows: TGTGCCAGCAGTCTACCGGGCAGGGCCACCTACGAGCAGTACTTC. Translation gives CASSLPGRATYEQYF.

The chain couples TRBV11-2 to TRBJ1-2; 7 positions agree with TRBD1. V trimming: 8 bases; J trimming: 4 bases; junction bases outside the gene matches: 10. The CDR3 sequence is 14 residues long. The germline V gene encodes CDR1 SGHAT and CDR2 FQNNGV. CDR3 amino acids: CASRPEGALYGYTF. The DNA for the CDR3 is TGTGCCAGCCGCCCGGAGGGGGCCCTCTATGGCTACACCTTC.

This chain connects TRBV19 to TRBJ1-5; a possible D gene is TRBD1 (5 bases). This CDR3 comprises 20 residues. With 5 bases removed from V and 3 bases from J, the gap between germline ends came to 29 bases. CDR1 is LNHDA and CDR2 is SQIVND in the germline V gene (reference sequence). CDR3 in amino acids: CASSSYPNAASAGINQPQHF. Here the CDR3 DNA reads TGTGCCAGTAGTTCGTATCCCAATGCAGCCAGCGCAGGGATCAATCAGCCCCAGCATTTT. The whole variable domain, filled in from reference TRBV19 and TRBJ1-5, reads DGGITQSPKYLFRKEGQNVTLSCEQNLNHDAMYWYRQDPGQGLRLIYYSQIVNDFQKGDIAEGYSVSREKKESFPLTVTSAQKNPTAFYLCASSSYPNAASAGINQPQHFGDGTRLSIL.

The J gene is TRBJ2-5, the V gene TRBV5-4, with 9 bases that match TRBD2. This CDR3 comprises 17 residues. The junction had 12 bases not matched to a gene; V was cut back by 1 base and J by 5 bases. The V gene's germline CDR1 is SGHNT and CDR2 YYREEE (reference sequence). The DNA for the CDR3 is TGTGCCAGCAGCTTGCGGCAGATAGCGGGAGTAGACGAGACCCAGTACTTC. Translated: CASSLRQIAGVDETQYF.

This clone was observed once. This chain uses TRBV11-2 with TRBJ2-2; possibly TRBD1 for D (5 bases). This CDR3 spans 15 amino acids. V gave up 2 bases and J gave up 5 bases, with 12 bases separating them. Germline values: CDR1 SGHAT, CDR2 FQNNGV. The CDR3 loop reads CASSLFEAGTGELFF. DNA of the CDR3: TGTGCCAGCAGCTTATTTGAGGCAGGGACCGGGGAGCTGTTTTTT.